What follows are 12 T cell receptor beta chains derived from one specimen sequenced in a study of spatial heterogeneity in lung cancer. Findings and limits, study-wide: Tumor mutation counts were tracked by expanded intratumoral alpha and beta TCR counts.

No antigen has been identified for these receptors. Noted time point: sample taken at primary tumor resection. TCRdb analysed the 5' RACE reads with MiXCR anew, one entry per CDR3 protein. The repertoire has 15,000 to 20,000 distinct CDR3 sequences, 6% to 6.5% of them found once; the top ten carry 6.5% to 7%. Sequencing was performed on lung tumor tissue, taken at surgery. The receptor source for this set is a male donor with early-stage non-small cell lung cancer.

In its sample, this clonotype was seen many times. This beta chain represents an off-target read in a library built for alpha chains; its size is of limited meaning. In DNA, the CDR3 is TGTGCCAGCAGCCCATTAGGGACTAGCGGGAAATCGAATGAGCAGTTCTTC. Its translation: CASSPLGTSGKSNEQFF. This chain joins TRBV7-9 and TRBJ2-1; 13 bases agree with TRBD2. V gave up 5 bases and J gave up 7 bases; unmatched junction bases: 11. The CDR3 is 17 amino acids. Germline V gene lookup returns CDR1 SEHNR and CDR2 FQNEAQ (reference sequence).

Many counts were recorded for this clonotype. This beta chain is a stray sequence in a library constructed for alpha chains; its clone size is not meaningful. Here the CDR3 reads CASRQGWDYEQFF. Here the CDR3 DNA reads TGTGCCAGCAGACAAGGCTGGGACTATGAGCAGTTCTTC. J is TRBJ2-1 and V is TRBV6-2 or TRBV6-3; D is perhaps TRBD2 (6 bases). This CDR3 spans 13 amino acids. The germline V gene has CDR1 MNHEY and CDR2 SVGEGT. V was trimmed by 6 bases and J by 8 bases, leaving 14 bases between them.

In its sample, this clonotype was seen many times. Little can be read into the size of this beta chain, an off-target read in a library designed for alpha chains. CDR3 DNA sequence: TGTGCCACCAGCAGATGGGACAGCCCGCGACCCTCTGCTAGCACAGATACGCAGTATTTT. It yields the protein CATSRWDSPRPSASTDTQYF. V is TRBV15 and J is TRBJ2-3; 7 nucleotides agree with TRBD1. The germline V gene encodes CDR1 LNHNV and CDR2 YYDKDF (reference sequence). V lost 2 bases, J lost 0 bases, and 17 bases stayed unmatched. This CDR3 has 20 residues.

This clonotype ranks as medium-sized. This beta chain slipped into a library made for alpha chains as a stray read, so its size is not meaningful. The genes are TRBV29-1 and TRBJ2-3, with D perhaps TRBD2 (6 bases). The germline V gene has CDR1 SQVTM and CDR2 ANQGSEA. With 6 bases removed from V and 2 bases from J, the gap between germline ends came to 12 bases. The CDR3 loop spans 13 amino acids. Written as DNA, the CDR3 is TGCAGCGTGCACGGGGGAGTCACAGATACGCAGTATTTT. It codes for CSVHGGVTDTQYF.

This clonotype is deemed medium-sized. This beta chain is an off-target read within a library intended for alpha chains, so its frequency means little. This chain connects TRBV4-1 to TRBJ2-1; 12 nucleotides match TRBD2. Trimming took 1 base from V and 4 from J; bases not matched to a gene: 5. This CDR3 spans 17 amino acids. Germline V gene lookup returns CDR1 MGHRA and CDR2 YSYEKL. The CDR3 loop reads CASSQVGTSGRYNEQFF. For the CDR3, the DNA is TGCGCCAGCAGCCAAGTTGGCACTAGCGGGAGGTACAATGAGCAGTTCTTC.

In its sample, this clonotype was seen many times. This beta chain appears as a stray read in a library generated for alpha chains; its size is not informative. The chain joins TRBV4-2 to TRBJ1-4, with TRBD1 matching over 9 bases. Germline V gene sequence: CDR1 LGHNA, CDR2 YNFKEQ. The trim removed 0 bases at V and 8 bases at J, leaving 7 bases unmatched. CDR3 length: 16 amino acids. The CDR3 region has the DNA TGTGCCAGCAGCCAAGAAAATAGGGACAGGGTAGAAAAACTGTTTTTT. This translates into CASSQENRDRVEKLFF.

For this clonotype: Since the library was made to target alpha chains, this beta chain is a stray read and its abundance is not meaningful. The V gene is TRBV5-1, the J gene TRBJ2-5; D call uncertain. The V gene's germline CDR1 is SGHRS and CDR2 YFSETQ. This CDR3 contains 15 residues. Trimming cost V 3 bases and J 0 bases, with 12 bases left between them. The CDR3 loop reads CASSSRPHYQETQYF. The CDR3 region has the DNA TGCGCCAGCAGCTCGCGGCCCCACTACCAAGAGACCCAGTACTTC.

Remarks on this clonotype: This beta chain turned up in a library designed for alpha chains; as an off-target read, its abundance says little. This sequence joins TRBV20-1 and TRBJ1-1, with a possible D match to TRBD1 (5 bases). V shed 2 bases and J shed 0 bases, with 13 bases lying between them. Germline CDR1 reads DFQATT; CDR2 reads SNEGSKA (reference sequence). The CDR3 contains 15 residues. The CDR3 bases are TGCAGTGCTAGACAGGGAGCGGTTTTGAACACTGAAGCTTTCTTT. Translating it yields CSARQGAVLNTEAFF.

This clonotype is labeled as medium-sized. Since the library was made to target alpha chains, this beta chain is a stray read and its abundance is not meaningful. The chain carries TRBV29-1 and TRBJ2-7; possible D gene TRBD1, 6 bases. This CDR3 has 12 amino acids. Trimming removed 7 bases from V and 2 bases from J, with 12 bases in between. The V gene's germline CDR1 is SQVTM and CDR2 ANQGSEA. The CDR3 DNA reads as TGCAGCGCTAGGGACAACCCCTACGAGCAGTACTTC. The encoded protein is CSARDNPYEQYF.

This clonotype appeared many times. The library was prepared for alpha chains; this beta chain is a stray read, so its frequency means little. J is TRBJ2-1 and V is TRBV12-3 or TRBV12-4; no clear D. Trimming removed 6 bases from V and 7 bases from J, with 13 bases in between. The CDR3 sequence is 13 residues long. CDR3 region: CASSQTRWNEQFF. Here the CDR3 DNA reads TGTGCCAGCAGCCAGACCAGATGGAATGAGCAGTTCTTC.

This clonotype came up many times. The size of this beta chain means little, since it is a stray read in a library made for alpha chains. The chain has TRBV6-6 and TRBJ2-6, with no clear D. V lost 7 bases, J lost 4 bases, and 11 bases lay in between. This CDR3 spans 14 amino acids. Per the germline V gene, CDR1 is MNHNY and CDR2 is SVGAGI (reference sequence). This CDR3 is CASTLSAGANVLTF. CDR3 sequence (DNA): TGTGCCAGCACCCTCTCTGCGGGGGCCAACGTCCTGACTTTC.

About this clonotype itself: The library was designed around alpha chains, so this beta chain is a stray read whose abundance carries little weight. The chain couples TRBV7-2 to TRBJ1-6, with TRBD1 matching 9 bases. V shed 5 bases and J 7 bases; nucleotides not matched to a gene: 6. CDR3 size: 15 residues. CDR1 is SGHTA, CDR2 FQGNSA, per germline. The CDR3 nucleotides read TGTGCCAGCAGCGCACAGGGGGCCATCAATTCACCCCTCCACTTT. Translating gives CASSAQGAINSPLHF.